The rows below give T cell receptor beta chains drawn from one sample of a study of cytomegalovirus exposure and HLA in healthy donors. Only in-frame clones appear in the TCRdb table, and some are missing; sequencing was by immunoSEQ multiplex PCR. The sample has 200,000 or so clones, 87% seen once. Sequencing input: PBMCs. These receptors were collected from a man aged 25 to 40 in good health and CMV-seronegative. Both conserved end residues are part of each CDR3. Fields, in order: CDR3 DNA, CDR3 protein, D gene, J gene, CDR3 length, clone size, V gene. D genes are given only for firm matches. Clone size is given for some rows only: seen once, a few or many times, or a class if the clone is expanded.

TGTGCCAGTAGTTGGACGGGGCTAGCGGGGTACAATGAGCAGTTCTTC CASSWTGLAGYNEQFF TRBD2 TRBJ2-1 16 - TRBV19
TGCGCCAGCAGCCAAACCCAGTTGGGACTAGGGGGCACAGATACGCAGTATTTT CASSQTQLGLGGTDTQYF TRBD2 TRBJ2-3 18 - TRBV4-1
TGTGCCAGCAGTCCTCCGGGACTAGCGCTTGAGCAGTACTTC CASSPPGLALEQYF TRBD2 TRBJ2-7 14 - TRBV27
TGTGCCAGCACCGAAGGTTCAGCGATGCAAAGGGGCTCAAGTTTT CASTEGSAMQRGSSF - TRBJ1-4 15 - TRBV28
TGTGCCATCAGTGGAGGTAGCCTACTTGAAGCTTTCTTT CAISGGSLLEAFF - TRBJ1-1 13 few TRBV10-3
TGTGCCAGCAGTCGACGGGACAGGGGAAACACTGAAGCTTTCTTT CASSRRDRGNTEAFF TRBD1 TRBJ1-1 15 - TRBV6-1
TGTGCCAGCAGCCGGCCGGGACAGAACTACAATGAGCAGTTCTTC CASSRPGQNYNEQFF TRBD1 TRBJ2-1 15 - TRBV7-9
TGTGCCAGTAGTATGGGGGCTTCAGGAAACACCATATATTTT CASSMGASGNTIYF - TRBJ1-3 14 - TRBV19
TGTGCCAGCAGTTTACTCGACAGTTATAGGGCTTTCTTT CASSLLDSYRAFF - TRBJ1-1 13 - TRBV28
TGTGCCAGCAGCCGAAGCGGGGGGGCCTTAGGGACAGATACGCAGTATTTT CASSRSGGALGTDTQYF TRBD2 TRBJ2-3 17 - TRBV7-2
TGTGCCAGCAGCAGATGGACAGGGACAGATACGCAGTATTTT CASSRWTGTDTQYF TRBD1 TRBJ2-3 14 - TRBV2
TGTGCCTGGAGTCCGGGACTATCTAATGAAAAACTGTTTTTT CAWSPGLSNEKLFF - TRBJ1-4 14 few TRBV30
TGTGCCAGCAGGCCGGTCCGCCGGGGATATACGCAGTATTTT CASRPVRRGYTQYF - TRBJ2-3 14 - TRBV6-5
TGTGCCAGCAGACCTCGGGATCCGATAGCTGGAAACACCATATATTTT CASRPRDPIAGNTIYF - TRBJ1-3 16 - TRBV6-4
TGCGCCAGCAGCTTGGACAGGGGGCGGCAAGAGACCCAGTACTTC CASSLDRGRQETQYF TRBD1 TRBJ2-5 15 - TRBV5-1
TGTGCCAGCAGTTACTCTCGGGGGGTCGAGCAGTACTTC CASSYSRGVEQYF TRBD2 TRBJ2-7 13 - TRBV6-5
TGTGCCAGCAGCTACAGACTAGGAACTTTAGAGGATGACACAGATACGCAGTATTTT CASSYRLGTLEDDTDTQYF - TRBJ2-3 19 - TRBV5-6
TGTGCCAGCAGCCGACTAGCGGCCTACAATGAGCAGTTCTTC CASSRLAAYNEQFF TRBD2 TRBJ2-1 14 - TRBV9
TGTGCCAGCAGCTTGAGGGGGCAGGGTTGGGATGAGCAGTTCTTC CASSLRGQGWDEQFF TRBD1 TRBJ2-1 15 once TRBV5-4
TGTGCCAGCAGTGAACCCCCAGGTTTCGGCGAGCAGTACTTC CASSEPPGFGEQYF - TRBJ2-7 14 - TRBV6-1
TGCGCCACCTCAGGGACTCCCACCTCCAGCTCCTACGAGCAGTACTTC CATSGTPTSSSYEQYF - TRBJ2-7 16 - TRBV5-1
TGTGCCAGCAGTCGGGGACACACCAATCACAATGAGCAGTTCTTC CASSRGHTNHNEQFF - TRBJ2-1 15 - TRBV27
TGTGCCAGCAGTTTAACACAGGGTGGCTACACCTTC CASSLTQGGYTF - TRBJ1-2 12 - TRBV28
TGTGCCAGTAGTATGGGGAAAGGAGGGTTCACAGATACGCAGTATTTT CASSMGKGGFTDTQYF - TRBJ2-3 16 - TRBV19
TGTGCCAGCAGCTTCCGGCTAGCGGGCTACTCAGATACGCAGTATTTT CASSFRLAGYSDTQYF TRBD2 TRBJ2-3 16 - TRBV5-6
TGTGCCAGCAGTTTATTCAGCTCCTACAATGAGCAGTTCTTC CASSLFSSYNEQFF - TRBJ2-1 14 - TRBV27
TGCGCCAGCAGCCAATCACTAGCGGGGGGCTGGGAGACCCAGTACTTC CASSQSLAGGWETQYF TRBD2 TRBJ2-5 16 once TRBV4-1
TGTGCCAGCAGTGAATGGCGGAGGGTCGAGCAGTACTTC CASSEWRRVEQYF - TRBJ2-7 13 - TRBV25-1
TGTGCCAGCAGCAGGGGGCGAGGAAACTATGGCTACACCTTC CASSRGRGNYGYTF TRBD1 TRBJ1-2 14 once TRBV5-4
TGTGCCAGCACTGGGCCCCTCGACAAAAACATTCAGTACTTC CASTGPLDKNIQYF - TRBJ2-4 14 - TRBV2
TGTGCCAGCAGCTCTGTAGCGATCCTTTACGAGCAGTACTTC CASSSVAILYEQYF - TRBJ2-7 14 - TRBV7-2
TGCAGCGTCGGACAGGGCTTAGGCTACACCTTC CSVGQGLGYTF TRBD1 TRBJ1-2 11 few TRBV29-1
TGTGCCAGTCAGACAGGACCGTACTATGGCTACACCTTC CASQTGPYYGYTF - TRBJ1-2 13 - TRBV19
TGTGCCAGCAGTTACGAAGGACAGATCTATGGCTACACCTTC CASSYEGQIYGYTF - TRBJ1-2 14 - TRBV6-6
TGTTCCAGCAGCTTATCACCCCCGGGGGGCAAGTCCAATACGCAGTATTTT CSSSLSPPGGKSNTQYF - TRBJ2-3 17 - TRBV7-9
TGCGCCAGCAGCTGGGACAGGGCGAACACCGGGGAGCTGTTTTTT CASSWDRANTGELFF TRBD1 TRBJ2-2 15 - TRBV5-1
TGTGCCAGCAGTGAACGGGCAGCAGGGGAGTATGGCGAGCAGTACTTC CASSERAAGEYGEQYF - TRBJ2-7 16 - TRBV2